The source of this TCR beta chain is a study of glioma-infiltrating T cells after dendritic cell vaccination. The overall study: The vaccine used monocyte-derived dendritic cells pulsed overnight with autologous tumor lysate.

The germline V gene encodes CDR1 SNHLY and CDR2 FYNNEI. CDR3 length equals 18 residues. Trimming removed 5 bases from V and 1 base from J; junction bases left unmatched: 13. Measured with immunoSEQ multiplex PCR; TCRdb has only the in-frame clones, and not every one. This repertoire shows 99,000 or so clones, around 91% found once; its top ten account for over 2.5%. Time point here: after dendritic cell vaccination, including at tumor progression/relapse. The sample holds one count of this clone. Other DNA sequences in the same sample also yield this CDR3. This receptor was obtained from a human donor with glioblastoma. The input for sequencing was blood, taken after dendritic cell vaccination. The chain employs TRBV2 and TRBJ2-2; TRBD1 matches at 7 bases. In DNA, the CDR3 is TGTGCCAGCAGTTCGCTCCGGGACAGAGGAAGGAACACCGGGGAGCTGTTTTTT. Its protein product is CASSSLRDRGRNTGELFF.